These 19 T cell receptor beta chains were all obtained from the same sample, sequenced in a study of shared clonotypes between healthy human individuals. TCRdb's copy holds only in-frame clones and misses some; the assay was immunoSEQ multiplex PCR. The repertoire holds over 2 million clones, with about 95% as singletons. Naive CD8 cells, CD45RO-negative and positively selected for CCR7, excluded terminally differentiated effector memory CD45RA+ cells. The specimen sequenced was naive CD8+ T cells sorted from blood. The source is a man between 18 and 29 years old in good health.

Comments on this clone: A much larger clonotype is one base distant, so this may be a read error. In the same sample, other DNA sequences code for this CDR3. The chain recombines TRBV7-9 with TRBJ2-7; D gene unclear. CDR3 length equals 12 residues. V was cut by 1 base and J by 4 bases, with 5 bases left in between. CDR1 and CDR2 (germline): SEHNR, FQNEAQ (reference sequence). CDR3: CASSLGFYEQYF. CDR3 bases: TGTGCCAGCAGCTTAGGATTTTACGAGCAGTACTTC.

The chain recombines TRBV18 with TRBJ2-7; D uncertain. V dropped 1 base and J dropped 0 bases, with 16 bases sitting between them. The germline gives CDR1 KGHSH, CDR2 LQKENI. This CDR3 has 17 residues. The CDR3 region has the DNA TGTGCCAGCTCACCACAAAACCCGGTAGGCCGCTCCTACGAGCAGTACTTC. It translates to CASSPQNPVGRSYEQYF.

The chain couples TRBV6-5 to TRBJ2-1; 10 bases fit TRBD2. This CDR3 contains 15 residues. The germline V gene encodes CDR1 MNHEY and CDR2 SVGAGI. With 2 bases clipped from V and 5 bases from J, the junction kept 3 bases outside the gene matches. The CDR3 sequence is CASSYTSGANNEQFF. The CDR3 DNA follows: TGTGCCAGCAGTTACACTAGCGGGGCAAACAATGAGCAGTTCTTC.

This chain joins TRBV4-3 and TRBJ2-7; 7 bases map to TRBD2. Looked up from germline, CDR1 is LGHNA and CDR2 is YSLEER. After removal of 0 bases from V and 0 bases from J, the junction contained 11 bases not matched to a gene. The CDR3 contains 18 residues. In nucleotides, the CDR3 is TGCGCCAGCAGCCAAGAAAGGGGAGGGGCGTCCATCTCCTACGAGCAGTACTTC. As protein: CASSQERGGASISYEQYF.

The chain uses TRBV5-1 and TRBJ1-4; TRBD1 might be the D (6 bases). The V end was cut by 1 base, the J end by 4 bases, with 8 bases between. The CDR3 has 14 residues. The germline V gene encodes CDR1 SGHRS and CDR2 YFSETQ. The CDR3 region is CASSLTGFNEKLFF. CDR3 bases: TGCGCCAGCAGCTTGACAGGGTTTAATGAAAAACTGTTTTTT.

The chain is built from TRBV5-4 and TRBJ2-7; D perhaps matches TRBD2 (7 bases). The CDR3 totals 15 residues. Germline V gene lookup returns CDR1 SGHNT and CDR2 YYREEE (reference sequence). The V end was cut by 4 bases, the J end by 2 bases, with 16 bases between. The CDR3 region is CASSNPGGLTYEQYF. In DNA form, the CDR3 reads TGTGCCAGCAGCAACCCGGGGGGCCTTACCTACGAGCAGTACTTC.

V and J are TRBV9 and TRBJ2-7; 7 positions agree with TRBD2. The CDR3 covers 14 residues. Germline V gene lookup returns CDR1 SGDLS and CDR2 YYNGEE. V lost 4 bases, J lost 3 bases, and 7 bases stayed unmatched. The CDR3 protein is CASSPMGGNYEQYF. In nucleotides, the CDR3 is TGTGCCAGCAGCCCAATGGGGGGGAACTACGAGCAGTACTTC.

The V and J genes are TRBV19 and TRBJ1-5; 7 bases fit TRBD1. Trimming took 1 base from V and 1 from J; bases not matched to a gene: 16. Germline CDR1 reads LNHDA; CDR2 reads SQIVND (reference sequence). The CDR3 length is 20 residues. The CDR3 DNA is TGTGCCAGTAGTATAGCCCAGGGGACAGACTATCTACTCAGCAATCAGCCCCAGCATTTT. Amino acid sequence: CASSIAQGTDYLLSNQPQHF. Full variable domain (rest looked up from reference TRBV19 and TRBJ1-5): DGGITQSPKYLFRKEGQNVTLSCEQNLNHDAMYWYRQDPGQGLRLIYYSQIVNDFQKGDIAEGYSVSREKKESFPLTVTSAQKNPTAFYLCASSIAQGTDYLLSNQPQHFGDGTRLSIL.

The V gene is TRBV19, the J gene TRBJ1-2; D unresolved. Deletions cut 11 bases from V and 8 bases from J, with 18 bases between. The CDR3 has 12 amino acids. The germline CDR1 and CDR2 sequences are LNHDA and SQIVND (reference sequence). In DNA form, the CDR3 reads TGTGCCGGATCGGACGCTATGGGCGGCTACACCTTC. Protein product: CAGSDAMGGYTF.

A single count supports this clone. The V gene is TRBV11-3, the J gene TRBJ2-7; D possibly matches TRBD1 or TRBD2 (6 bases each). Germline V gives CDR1 SGHNT, CDR2 YENEEA. CDR3 length: 13 amino acids. Trimming stripped 1 base from V and 6 bases from J, with 10 bases between. The CDR3 DNA reads TGTGCCAGCAGCTTAGCACAGGGAGGCGAGCAGTACTTC. As protein: CASSLAQGGEQYF.

The gene calls are TRBV9 and TRBJ1-2; 7 bases match TRBD1. J was trimmed by 4 bases and V by 3 bases; bases with no gene match: 6. This CDR3 has 14 amino acids. CDR1 is SGDLS, CDR2 YYNGEE, per germline. The CDR3 loop reads CASSAPGTVYGYTF. CDR3 nucleotide sequence: TGTGCCAGCAGCGCACCCGGGACAGTCTATGGCTACACCTTC.

This chain connects TRBV9 to TRBJ1-2, with unresolved D. Germline values: CDR1 SGDLS, CDR2 YYNGEE. Trimming took off 6 bases at V and 4 bases at J, with 19 bases between the two ends. The CDR3 is made up of 15 amino acids. The CDR3 loop is CASTPPGSPFYGYTF. CDR3 DNA: TGTGCCAGCACCCCCCCGGGTTCCCCATTCTATGGCTACACCTTC. The entire variable domain, with the rest obtained from reference TRBV9 and TRBJ1-2, is as follows: DSGVTQTPKHLITATGQRVTLRCSPRSGDLSVYWYQQSLDQGLQFLIQYYNGEERAKGNILERFSAQQFPDLHSELNLSSLELGDSALYFCASTPPGSPFYGYTFGSGTRLTVV.

To note about this clone: The junction shows a germline mismatch at one end, possibly a read error. The chain links TRBV5-6 to TRBJ2-6; tentative D call: TRBD1 (5 bases). Germline-derived CDR1 and CDR2 are SGHDT and YYEEEE. CDR3 length equals 17 residues. The CDR3 here is CASSFRQFFSGANVMTF. The CDR3 region has the DNA TGTGCCAGCAGCTTCCGACAGTTTTTCTCTGGGGCCAACGTCATGACTTTC.

The chain couples TRBV7-6 to TRBJ2-1; D unresolved. Looked up from germline, CDR1 is SGHVS and CDR2 is FNYEAQ. This CDR3 contains 17 residues. Trimming stripped 0 bases from V and 0 bases from J, with 12 bases between. CDR3 protein: CASSLAGVGDSYNEQFF. The CDR3 DNA follows: TGTGCCAGCAGCTTAGCGGGCGTTGGGGACTCCTACAATGAGCAGTTCTTC.

V and J are TRBV5-1 and TRBJ1-4, with D possibly matching TRBD1 (6 bases). V was trimmed by 4 bases and J by 12 bases, leaving 13 bases between them. This CDR3 is built from 12 residues. The germline gives CDR1 SGHRS, CDR2 YFSETQ. CDR3 DNA sequence: TGCGCCAGCAGCGACAACAGGGCCGAACTGTTTTTT. It encodes CASSDNRAELFF.

The chain couples TRBV9 to TRBJ2-2; TRBD2 agrees at 15 bases. Germline V CDR1 and CDR2: SGDLS, YYNGEE. This CDR3 comprises 17 residues. Trimming removed 0 bases from V and 7 bases from J; junction bases left unmatched: 4. In nucleotides, the CDR3 is TGTGCCAGCAGCGTAGCGGGACTAGCGGGAGGTAGCGGGGAGCTGTTTTTT. Translation: CASSVAGLAGGSGELFF. The full variable domain, its missing parts supplied by reference TRBV9 and TRBJ2-2, is DSGVTQTPKHLITATGQRVTLRCSPRSGDLSVYWYQQSLDQGLQFLIQYYNGEERAKGNILERFSAQQFPDLHSELNLSSLELGDSALYFCASSVAGLAGGSGELFFGEGSRLTVL.

The chain uses TRBV6-6 and TRBJ2-1; 12 positions match TRBD2. Germline V lookup: CDR1 MNHNY, CDR2 SVGAGI (reference sequence). The V and J ends lost 6 bases and 8 bases, in that order; junction bases with no gene match: 8. The CDR3 totals 15 residues. This CDR3 is CASSPRGLAGDEQFF. The CDR3 coding sequence is TGTGCCAGCAGCCCCCGGGGACTAGCGGGCGATGAGCAGTTCTTC.

To note about this clone: The sample holds other DNA sequences that translate to the same CDR3. The rearrangement links TRBV4-1 to TRBJ1-2; the match to TRBD1 covers 10 bases. The germline V gene encodes CDR1 MGHRA and CDR2 YSYEKL. The CDR3 loop spans 15 amino acids. V lost 2 bases to trimming and J lost 2 bases; unmatched junction nucleotides: 2. CDR3 sequence reads: CASSQLGQGNYGYTF. DNA for the CDR3: TGCGCCAGCAGCCAACTGGGACAGGGGAACTATGGCTACACCTTC.

The chain links TRBV29-1 to TRBJ2-3; 7 bases agree with TRBD1. With V trimmed by 3 bases and J by 4 bases, 1 base remained unmatched. This CDR3 contains 12 residues. Germline lookup yields CDR1 SQVTM and CDR2 ANQGSEA. The CDR3 DNA is TGCAGCGTTGATCAGGGGGCAGATACGCAGTATTTT. This sequence encodes CSVDQGADTQYF.